The TCR beta chain under discussion was sequenced for a study of a mutant IDH1 vaccine in newly diagnosed glioma. Study-wide context: Vaccine administration was initiated 4-6 weeks following radiotherapy alone, or with temozolomide cycles. The treated population exhibited a male proportion of about 60%, a female proportion of roughly 40%, and a mean age of about 39 years. Study-level points and caveats: Of the patients, roughly 95% had vaccine-induced immune responses.

Sample time point: week 23, last vaccination. Every single dose of the vaccine, 300 ug of mutant IDH1 20-mer peptide, came with topical imiquimod. The donor cohort comprised cases of new WHO grade 3 or 4 IDH1-mutant, ATRX-lost astrocytoma. Worth noting for this clone: What it recognizes is unknown.

CDR3 length: 13 amino acids. Germline V gene data show CDR1 as SNHLY and CDR2 as FYNNEI. J lost 1 base, V lost 9 bases, and 4 bases had no gene match. Profiled with immunoSEQ multiplex PCR; TCRdb holds only in-frame clones, not every one. The data contain tens of thousands of clones, 78% of them singletons. This TCR derives from a woman aged 40-49 years with glioma. Some clones in this sample may be carry-over from other donors' samples. This specimen consisted of PBMCs, obtained from a glioma patient whose treatment included an IDH1 peptide vaccine. The chain couples TRBV2 to TRBJ2-3; the match to TRBD1 covers 7 bases. The CDR3 loop is CARGTGGTDTQYF. The CDR3 DNA follows: TGTGCCAGGGGAACAGGGGGCACAGATACGCAGTATTTT.